This T cell receptor (beta chain) was sequenced during a study of cytomegalovirus exposure and HLA in healthy donors. Overall study: There were about 85 million unique TCRs (from HLA-typed donors) in an early data release.

The PCR ran on 60 Vbeta and 13 Jbeta primers. Produced via immunoSEQ multiplex PCR; TCRdb's table is partial and in-frame only. The table shows under 150,000 clones, with 70% to 85% occurring only once. The length of the CDR3 is 15 residues. Germline V gives CDR1 SGHRS, CDR2 YFSETQ. The germline V and J ends were trimmed by 4 bases and 0 bases, with 11 bases remaining between them. As concerns this clone: Antigen unknown.

Study-level points and caveats: Researchers catalogued approximately 170 TCR beta chains as cytomegalovirus-associated.

The sample was PBMCs. The rearrangement links TRBV5-1 to TRBJ2-1; no clear D. The TCR sequence derives from a woman aged 55-75 years in good health and CMV-seropositive. Written as DNA, the CDR3 is TGCGCCAGCAGCCTGCAGGATATCTCCTACAATGAGCAGTTCTTC. It translates to CASSLQDISYNEQFF.